The clone carrying this T cell receptor (beta chain) has just one count. The run of the v3.0 immunoSEQ assay was at survey level. TCRdb's copy holds only in-frame clones and misses some; the assay was immunoSEQ multiplex PCR. The sample shows nearly 50,000 clones, about 81% of them seen only once. This sample was taken from a study of long-term antiretroviral therapy in people with HIV. This TCR was sampled from a woman between 18 and 29 years old with HIV. Here the sequenced sample was unsorted PBMCs, taken 0.8 years after starting antiretroviral therapy.

This chain's CDR3 is CSVEVLLPRDPTNPSSTDTQYF. CDR3 in DNA: TGCAGCGTTGAAGTCCTCTTGCCCCGGGACCCCACTAACCCCTCTAGCACAGATACGCAGTATTTT. The chain carries TRBV29-1 and TRBJ2-3, with D possibly called TRBD1 or TRBD2 (5 bases each). The CDR3 contains 22 residues. Looked up from germline, CDR1 is SQVTM and CDR2 is ANQGSEA. V gave up 1 base and J gave up 0 bases, with 32 bases separating them.